This T cell receptor beta chain is from a study of cytomegalovirus exposure and HLA in healthy donors. As for this clone: Antigen specificity is unknown.

Broader study findings: CMV serostatus was the only immune exposure information that was available.

Researchers ran the PCR with 60 Vbeta and 13 Jbeta primers. Sequencing used immunoSEQ multiplex PCR; TCRdb keeps in-frame clones, though not all of them. The table lists hundreds of thousands of clones, 70% to 80% of them singletons, with less than 20% in the top ten. The clonotype was recovered from a man aged 35 to 55 in good health and CMV-seronegative. Source material: PBMCs.

This chain's CDR3 is CASSSSGGYLGYTF. The CDR3 DNA follows: TGTGCCAGCAGTTCCTCAGGGGGTTATCTTGGCTACACCTTC. V usage is TRBV28 and J usage is TRBJ1-2; 7 nucleotides agree with TRBD1. Germline V gives CDR1 MDHEN, CDR2 SYDVKM. The CDR3 consists of 14 residues. V shed 4 bases, J shed 7 bases, and the junction held 9 bases outside the gene matches.